This T cell receptor (beta chain) is from a study of OX40 agonist ivuxolimab in advanced cancers. Study-wide context: Ivuxolimab is an agonistic anti-OX40 (CD134) antibody, and patients were treated with it. Each patient was given ivuxolimab into a vein every 2 weeks, at 0.01 to 10 mg/kg. Dose-escalation patients' cancers were hepatocellular carcinoma, melanoma, renal cell or head and neck cancer. Study observations and caveats: At 0.1 to 3.0 mg/kg and by week 6, CD4+ and CD8+ T cells in the blood had expanded clonally.

With respect to this clone: The antigen is unknown.

Trimming left V 2 bases short and J 1 base short, with 11 bases between. There are 15 residues in the CDR3. The germline gives CDR1 SGHRS, CDR2 YFSETQ. The protocol was immunoSEQ multiplex PCR, while the TCRdb copy is restricted to in-frame clones and leaves out a portion. The sample lists around 65,000 clones, around 89% seen once, with roughly a tenth in the top ten. The sequenced sample was CD4+ or CD8+ T cells sorted from blood, obtained in a trial of the OX40 agonist ivuxolimab. The chain recombines TRBV5-1 with TRBJ2-3; D is possibly TRBD1 or TRBD2 (5 bases each). The source is an adult with an advanced solid tumor such as melanoma, head and neck, liver or kidney cancer. In nucleotides, the CDR3 is TGCGCCAGCAGCTTTAGGGGAGCAGGCACAGATACGCAGTATTTT. Its protein product is CASSFRGAGTDTQYF.